This T cell receptor beta chain is from a study of response to subunit inactivated influenza vaccine. Overall study results and limits: Each seasonal influenza vaccination, the authors suggested, recruits few new T cells.

Via MiXCR, TCRdb re-called the RT-PCR reads, giving one row per CDR3 protein. The sample has about 190,000 distinct CDR3 sequences, roughly an eighth seen once; the top ten hold about 28%. This CDR3 has 11 residues. Germline V gene data show CDR1 as SEHNR and CDR2 as FQNEAQ (reference sequence). This clonotype appeared a few times. Antigen: not known. One junction end does not reproduce the germline sequence, and a read error may be involved. The receptor was derived from a man aged 45-65 years who received an inactivated influenza vaccine. The specimen was CD8+ T cells sorted from PBMCs, collected 4 to 6 days after vaccination. The chain carries TRBV7-9 and TRBJ2-7; the D gene is possibly TRBD2 (5 bases). The CDR3 coding sequence is TGTGCCAGCAGCCCGTCTTTGGGAGTGCGCTTC. Translated, it gives CASSPSLGVRF.